The source of this T cell receptor beta chain is a study of blood T cell repertoires in COVID-19. Study background: Acute and convalescent COVID-19 samples came from the United States, Italy and Spain. The cDNA or gDNA used as material had been derived from T cells, B-cell-depleted T cells, or PBMCs.

This CDR3 has 12 amino acids. Germline lookup yields CDR1 SGHRS and CDR2 YFSETQ. Per the original methods: The assay estimated nucleated cells by amplifying reference gene primers. Libraries were prepared by immunoSEQ multiplex PCR; TCRdb keeps only in-frame clonotypes and omits some of them. The V and J calls and the clone size are those of that table, but D and trimming were determined from the DNA. The sample has about 120,000 clones, 80% to 90% seen once. Remarks on this clone: A much bigger clone sits one base away, suggesting this may be a read error. Other nucleotide sequences from this sample produce the same CDR3.

The V and J genes are TRBV5-1 and TRBJ2-7, with D perhaps TRBD2 (6 bases). The material sequenced was peripheral blood. This sequence originates from a man between 65 and 79 years old with active or convalescent COVID-19. CDR3 sequence: CASSAGPDEQYF. The CDR3 bases are TGCGCCAGCAGCGCGGGACCGGACGAACAGTACTTC.